The 30 T cell receptor beta chains listed next were all sequenced from one sample in a study of response to subunit inactivated influenza vaccine. TCRdb passed the RT-PCR reads through MiXCR, listing each CDR3 protein once. Of 150,000 to 200,000 distinct CDR3 sequences listed, 11% are singletons. The sequencing used non-naive T cells sorted from PBMCs, collected 45 days after vaccination. The receptors stem from a man aged 50-60 years who received an inactivated influenza vaccine.

The rearrangement links TRBV12-5 to TRBJ2-2; D remains ambiguous. The CDR3 loop spans 12 amino acids. Trimming shortened V by 2 bases and J by 7 bases, and 5 bases separated the two germline ends. CDR1 LGHNT and CDR2 FRNRAP come from the germline V gene. CDR3 amino acids: CASGLLYGELFF. The CDR3 DNA follows: TGTGCTAGTGGTTTGTTATACGGGGAGCTGTTTTTT.

This clonotype was counted only a few times. The rearrangement links TRBV20-1 to TRBJ2-1; weak D call: TRBD1 (6 bases). Germline assignment: CDR1 DFQATT and CDR2 SNEGSKA (reference sequence). The germline V and J ends were trimmed by 5 bases and 7 bases, with 12 bases remaining between them. The CDR3 has 12 residues. DNA for the CDR3: TGCAGTGCTTCCACAGGGTGGAATGAGCAGTTCTTC. Its protein is CSASTGWNEQFF.

A note on this clonotype: This sequence may be a read error, since a much larger clone differs from it by one base. The chain combines TRBV28 with TRBJ1-1, with 8 bases lining up with TRBD1. CDR3 length: 16 amino acids. CDR1 and CDR2 from the germline V gene are MDHEN and SYDVKM. CDR3 DNA: TGTGCCAGCAGTTTGACAGGGGCCGGTGGGACCACTGAAGCTCTCTTT. Amino acid sequence: CASSLTGAGGTTEALF.

This chain connects TRBV5-1 to TRBJ2-7, with D maybe TRBD1 (5 bases). CDR1 is SGHRS and CDR2 is YFSETQ in the germline V gene. This CDR3 region has 14 residues. Trimming left V 0 bases short and J 6 bases short, with 13 bases between. The CDR3: CASSLDQGSGEQYF. CDR3 nucleotides: TGCGCCAGCAGCTTGGATCAGGGATCGGGCGAGCAGTACTTC.

The rearrangement joins TRBV6-1 to TRBJ1-6, with 12 bases aligning to TRBD1. Per the germline V gene, CDR1 is MNHNS and CDR2 is SASEGT. The CDR3 loop spans 15 amino acids. The trim removed 6 bases at V and 10 bases at J, leaving 7 bases unmatched. In DNA, the CDR3 is TGTGCCAGCAGGAGCTCCGGGACAGGGGGCTCACCCCTCCACTTT. Its translation is CASRSSGTGGSPLHF.

This clonotype was picked up a small number of times. CDR3 in DNA: TGTGCCAGCAGCCCGCGGACTAGCGGGAAAAGCATTGAGCAGTTCTTC. This gives the protein CASSPRTSGKSIEQFF. The J gene is TRBJ2-1, the V gene TRBV9; 12 positions agree with TRBD2. In germline, CDR1 is SGDLS, CDR2 YYNGEE. This CDR3 comprises 16 residues. Trimming removed 4 bases from V and 9 bases from J; junction bases left unmatched: 11.

This clonotype appeared a few times. The chain uses TRBV5-1 and TRBJ1-3, with TRBD1 identical over 7 bases. Per the germline V gene, CDR1 is SGHRS and CDR2 is YFSETQ. V shed 2 bases, J shed 2 bases, and the junction held 10 bases outside the gene matches. The length of the CDR3 is 17 residues. The DNA for the CDR3 is TGCGCCAGCAGCTTACAGACAGGGAGGGATACTGGAAACACCATATATTTT. Encoded protein: CASSLQTGRDTGNTIYF.

The chain employs TRBV6-5 and TRBJ1-2; perhaps TRBD1 as D (5 bases). V was shortened by 7 bases and J by 8 bases, with 20 bases between the two germline ends. Germline loops: CDR1 MNHEY, CDR2 SVGAGI. The CDR3 covers 14 residues. The chain's CDR3 is CASKTGDGVKGYTF. DNA of the CDR3: TGTGCCAGCAAAACGGGGGATGGGGTAAAAGGCTACACCTTC.

This clonotype was recorded at least ten times. The chain carries TRBV11-2 and TRBJ2-1, with 9 nucleotides matching TRBD2. Looked up from germline, CDR1 is SGHAT and CDR2 is FQNNGV. The CDR3 consists of 13 residues. The J segment lost 9 bases and the V segment lost 3 bases, leaving 3 bases of the junction unmatched. In nucleotides, the CDR3 is TGTGCCAGCAGCTTTAGCGGGAGAGGTGAGCAGTTCTTC. This gives the protein CASSFSGRGEQFF.

This clonotype has only a few counts. V gene TRBV20-1 combines with J gene TRBJ2-1; D gene uncertain. Germline CDR1 reads DFQATT; CDR2 reads SNEGSKA (reference sequence). The CDR3 sequence is 12 residues long. V lost 1 base and J lost 4, with 5 bases in between. In DNA form, the CDR3 reads TGCAGTGCTAGAGCAGATTACAATGAGCAGTTCTTC. This codes for CSARADYNEQFF.

The chain carries TRBV5-1 and TRBJ2-1; TRBD2 is a possible D gene (5 bases). Per the germline V gene, CDR1 is SGHRS and CDR2 is YFSETQ. Trimming took off 5 bases at V and 5 bases at J, with 14 bases between the two ends. This CDR3 spans 14 amino acids. The CDR3 loop is CASSLGDLNNEQFF. In DNA, the CDR3 is TGCGCCAGCAGTCTGGGAGATTTAAACAATGAGCAGTTCTTC.

The gene calls are TRBV12-3 or TRBV12-4 and TRBJ2-7, with TRBD1 matching 11 bases. The CDR3 contains 15 residues. Unmatched junction bases numbered 8, after V lost 5 bases and J lost 5 bases. As DNA, the CDR3 is TGTGCCAGCAGTCTATACGGACAGGGGGCAAACGAGCAGTACTTC. Amino acids: CASSLYGQGANEQYF.

This clonotype was counted only a few times. This rearrangement joins TRBV18 to TRBJ2-3; D gene unclear. CDR1 KGHSH and CDR2 LQKENI come from the germline V gene. The V and J ends lost 3 bases and 0 bases respectively, with 4 bases between them. The CDR3 extends over 13 amino acids. The CDR3 sequence: CASSPGSTDTQYF. The CDR3, as DNA: TGTGCCAGCTCACCCGGGAGCACAGATACGCAGTATTTT. The entire variable domain, with the rest obtained from reference TRBV18 and TRBJ2-3, is as follows: NAGVMQNPRHLVRRRGQEARLRCSPMKGHSHVYWYRQLPEEGLKFMVYLQKENIIDESGMPKERFSAEFPKEGPSILRIQQVVRGDSAAYFCASSPGSTDTQYFGPGTRLTVL.

Ten or more counts support this clonotype. This chain connects TRBV6-2 or TRBV6-3 to TRBJ2-3, with 8 bases matching TRBD1. Germline V gene sequence: CDR1 MNHEY, CDR2 SVGEGT. The CDR3 length is 19 residues. The J segment lost 10 bases and the V segment lost 0 bases, leaving 21 bases of the junction unmatched. CDR3 sequence (DNA): TGTGCCAGCAGTTACTCACCCACGACGGCGTTGAGGCAGGGGGCTGCGCAGTATTTT. Translated: CASSYSPTTALRQGAAQYF.

The genes are TRBV20-1 and TRBJ1-1; D unresolved. V was shortened by 6 bases and J by 0 bases, with 11 bases between the two germline ends. Germline V gene data show CDR1 as DFQATT and CDR2 as SNEGSKA (reference sequence). This CDR3 region has 13 residues. The CDR3 DNA reads as TGCAGTGCCACCCGTCAGGTGAACACTGAAGCTTTCTTT. This gives the protein CSATRQVNTEAFF.

In its sample, this clonotype was seen a few times. The V gene is TRBV12-3 or TRBV12-4, the J gene TRBJ2-3; D possibly matches TRBD1 or TRBD2 (5 bases each). V was cut by 6 bases and J by 4 bases, with 14 bases left in between. This CDR3 comprises 14 residues. CDR3 sequence: CASSRRGPPDTQYF. In DNA, the CDR3 is TGTGCCAGCAGCCGACGGGGCCCGCCAGATACGCAGTATTTT.

V gene TRBV10-3 combines with J gene TRBJ1-5, with 8 bases matching TRBD1. V shed 0 bases, J shed 3 bases, and the junction held 4 bases outside the gene matches. CDR1 is ENHRY and CDR2 is SYGVKD in the germline V gene. This CDR3 has 16 amino acids. The DNA for the CDR3 is TGTGCCATCAGTGAGTCGTCCAGGGGGCCCAATCAGCCCCAGCATTTT. This sequence encodes CAISESSRGPNQPQHF.

This clonotype was observed at least ten times. The rearrangement links TRBV27 to TRBJ2-7; no definite D call. The length of the CDR3 is 17 residues. Trimming left V 3 bases short and J 5 bases short, with 23 bases between. The V gene's germline CDR1 is MNHEY and CDR2 SMNVEV (reference sequence). CDR3 in amino acids: CASSLSPYRASQNEQYF. Written as DNA, the CDR3 is TGTGCCAGCAGTTTGTCCCCCTACCGGGCTAGTCAAAACGAGCAGTACTTC.

This clonotype was counted at least ten times. This sequence joins TRBV28 and TRBJ1-1; D is undetermined. Germline V gives CDR1 MDHEN, CDR2 SYDVKM. V lost 3 bases to trimming and J lost 4 bases, with 9 bases between them. The length of the CDR3 is 13 residues. DNA for the CDR3: TGTGCCAGCAGTTTTCGGGTACCCACTGAAGCTTTCTTT. As protein: CASSFRVPTEAFF.

In this sample, this clonotype turned up many times. The CDR3 reads CASSVEGIGELFF. As DNA, the CDR3 is TGTGCCAGCAGCGTAGAAGGCATCGGGGAGCTGTTTTTT. The chain couples TRBV9 to TRBJ2-2; D is ambiguous. This CDR3 is built from 13 residues. V lost 0 bases and J 7 bases, leaving 7 bases between the germline ends. Germline V gene data show CDR1 as SGDLS and CDR2 as YYNGEE.

V and J are TRBV27 and TRBJ2-7; D ambiguous. Germline loops: CDR1 MNHEY, CDR2 SMNVEV (reference sequence). This CDR3 is 15 amino acids long. Trimming pared 3 bases from V and 3 bases from J, leaving 15 bases between. CDR3 DNA sequence: TGTGCCAGCAGTTTTAAACAGAGATTCTACTACGAGCAGTACTTC. Translation gives CASSFKQRFYYEQYF.

This clonotype was counted between two and nine times. This sequence joins TRBV27 and TRBJ1-4; a possible D gene is TRBD1 (5 bases). CDR3 length: 14 amino acids. The germline gives CDR1 MNHEY, CDR2 SMNVEV (reference sequence). V dropped 3 bases and J dropped 5 bases, with 10 bases sitting between them. The CDR3 here is CASSLGRQNEKLFF. CDR3 in DNA: TGTGCCAGCAGTTTGGGACGACAGAATGAAAAACTGTTTTTT.

The chain uses TRBV27 and TRBJ1-1; 7 bases are shared with TRBD1. The CDR3 covers 14 residues. Germline V lookup: CDR1 MNHEY, CDR2 SMNVEV (reference sequence). V lost 7 bases and J lost 0; bases outside the gene matches: 5. DNA for the CDR3: TGTGCCAGCACCCGACAGGGTCTGAACACTGAAGCTTTCTTT. It encodes CASTRQGLNTEAFF.

This clonotype was counted many times. The CDR3 here is CASSSFTYEQYF. CDR3 DNA sequence: TGTGCCAGCAGTTCCTTCACCTACGAGCAGTACTTC. This chain uses TRBV28 with TRBJ2-7; no reliable D call. V was cut by 4 bases and J by 2 bases, with 6 bases left in between. This CDR3 has 12 amino acids. The V gene's germline CDR1 is MDHEN and CDR2 SYDVKM.

Many counts were recorded for this clonotype. This chain links TRBV3-1 with TRBJ1-5; D is ambiguous. The CDR3 is made up of 13 amino acids. The germline V gene has CDR1 LGHDT and CDR2 YNNKEL (reference sequence). The V gene lost 3 bases and the J gene lost 5 bases, with 8 bases spanning the gap. The CDR3 nucleotides are TGTGCCAGCAGCCAGTGGATCGATCAGCCCCAGCATTTT. Translated: CASSQWIDQPQHF.

This clonotype has ten or more counts. The J gene is TRBJ2-3, the V gene TRBV5-4, with 9 bases matching TRBD2. The trim removed 0 bases at V and 0 bases at J, leaving 14 bases unmatched. The CDR3 runs to 20 residues. Germline V gene lookup returns CDR1 SGHNT and CDR2 YYREEE (reference sequence). The CDR3 nucleotides read TGTGCCAGCAGCTTGGCCGTGTTGCTAGCGGGACAAACTAGCACAGATACGCAGTATTTT. Protein sequence: CASSLAVLLAGQTSTDTQYF. The entire variable domain, with the rest obtained from reference TRBV5-4 and TRBJ2-3, is as follows: ETGVTQSPTHLIKTRGQQVTLRCSSQSGHNTVSWYQQALGQGPQFIFQYYREEENGRGNFPPRFSGLQFPNYSSELNVNALELDDSALYLCASSLAVLLAGQTSTDTQYFGPGTRLTVL.

By proportion, this clonotype is medium-sized (0.01 to 0.1%). This chain joins TRBV20-1 and TRBJ2-5, with 8 bases identical to TRBD1. Trimming removed 3 bases from V and 6 bases from J; junction bases left unmatched: 15. This CDR3 contains 16 residues. Per the germline V gene, CDR1 is DFQATT and CDR2 is SNEGSKA (reference sequence). The DNA for the CDR3 is TGCAGTGCTAGTCCCTCCGGACAGGGATTTTCGAAGACCCAGTACTTC. Translation gives CSASPSGQGFSKTQYF.

The rearrangement joins TRBV4-3 to TRBJ2-2; TRBD1 agrees at 7 bases. This CDR3 region has 16 residues. CDR1 and CDR2 (germline): LGHNA, YSLEER. J gave up 3 bases and V 0 bases, and 4 bases lay outside the gene matches. The CDR3 here is CASSQDLQGYTGELFF. The DNA for the CDR3 is TGCGCCAGCAGCCAAGACCTACAGGGGTACACCGGGGAGCTGTTTTTT.

This clonotype came up many times. Here the CDR3 reads CASSQLRGSAYNEQFF. The CDR3 DNA reads as TGTGCCAGCTCACAACTCAGGGGAAGTGCATACAATGAGCAGTTCTTC. J is TRBJ2-1 and V is TRBV18; tentatively, D is TRBD1 (6 bases). The CDR3 has 16 amino acids. CDR1 is KGHSH, CDR2 LQKENI, per germline. The V gene lost 4 bases and the J gene lost 4 bases, with 17 bases spanning the gap.

The CDR3 sequence is CASSKGGARNTIYF. CDR3 bases: TGTGCCAGCAGCAAAGGAGGGGCCAGAAACACCATATATTTT. The rearrangement links TRBV21-1 to TRBJ1-3. TRBV21-1 is a listed pseudogene. The CDR3 consists of 14 residues.